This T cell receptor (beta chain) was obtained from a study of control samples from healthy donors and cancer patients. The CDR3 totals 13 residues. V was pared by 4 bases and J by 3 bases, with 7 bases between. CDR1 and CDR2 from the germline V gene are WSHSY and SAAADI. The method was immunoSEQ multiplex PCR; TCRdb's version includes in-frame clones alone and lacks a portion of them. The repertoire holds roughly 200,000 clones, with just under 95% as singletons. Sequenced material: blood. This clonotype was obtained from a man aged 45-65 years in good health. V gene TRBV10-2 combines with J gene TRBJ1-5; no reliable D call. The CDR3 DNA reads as TGCGCCAGCAGTGGCGGGGTCAATCAGCCCCAGCATTTT. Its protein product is CASSGGVNQPQHF.